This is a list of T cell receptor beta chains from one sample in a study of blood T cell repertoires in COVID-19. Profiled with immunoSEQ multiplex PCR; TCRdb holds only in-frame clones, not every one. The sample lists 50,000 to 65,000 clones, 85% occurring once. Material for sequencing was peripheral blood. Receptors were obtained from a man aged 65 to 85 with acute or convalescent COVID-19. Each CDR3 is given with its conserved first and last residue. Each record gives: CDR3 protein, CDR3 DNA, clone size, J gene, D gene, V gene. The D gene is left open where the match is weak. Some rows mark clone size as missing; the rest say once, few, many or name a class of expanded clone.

CDR3 protein: CSVEVGQVYNEQFF
CDR3 DNA: TGCAGCGTTGAAGTGGGACAGGTGTACAATGAGCAGTTCTTC
clone size: .
J gene: TRBJ2-1
D gene: TRBD1
V gene: TRBV29-1

CDR3 protein: CASSQEQDSPLHF
CDR3 DNA: TGTGCCAGCAGCCAAGAACAGGATTCACCCCTCCACTTT
clone size: .
J gene: TRBJ1-6
D gene: .
V gene: TRBV4-2

CDR3 protein: CASSPTRTSGPYNEQFF
CDR3 DNA: TGTGCCAGCAGCCCAACCCGGACTAGCGGGCCCTACAATGAGCAGTTCTTC
clone size: .
J gene: TRBJ2-1
D gene: TRBD2
V gene: TRBV7-3

CDR3 protein: CASYLTGSAGELFF
CDR3 DNA: TGTGCCAGCTACTTGACAGGGTCGGCCGGGGAGCTGTTTTTT
clone size: .
J gene: TRBJ2-2
D gene: TRBD1
V gene: TRBV2

CDR3 protein: CASSLSQRETQYF
CDR3 DNA: TGTGCCAGCAGCTTATCTCAACGGGAGACCCAGTACTTC
clone size: .
J gene: TRBJ2-5
D gene: .
V gene: TRBV7-3

CDR3 protein: CASSQDGGALRSQYF
CDR3 DNA: TGTGCCAGCAGCCAAGATGGGGGGGCCCTTCGAAGCCAGTACTTC
clone size: .
J gene: TRBJ2-5
D gene: .
V gene: TRBV3-1/TRBV3-2

CDR3 protein: CASSLYGGPMNTEAFF
CDR3 DNA: TGTGCCAGCAGCTTATACGGGGGGCCCATGAACACTGAAGCTTTCTTT
clone size: .
J gene: TRBJ1-1
D gene: .
V gene: TRBV7-9

CDR3 protein: CASSTRLRANYGYTF
CDR3 DNA: TGTGCCAGTAGTACCCGACTTAGAGCTAACTATGGCTACACCTTC
clone size: .
J gene: TRBJ1-2
D gene: .
V gene: TRBV19

CDR3 protein: CASSSGLAGGLSSYNEQFF
CDR3 DNA: TGTGCCAGCAGCTCGGGACTAGCGGGGGGCTTGAGCTCCTACAATGAGCAGTTCTTC
clone size: .
J gene: TRBJ2-1
D gene: TRBD2
V gene: TRBV11-3

CDR3 protein: CASSVQGENQPQHF
CDR3 DNA: TGTGCCAGCAGTGTTCAGGGCGAGAATCAGCCCCAGCATTTT
clone size: .
J gene: TRBJ1-5
D gene: .
V gene: TRBV2

CDR3 protein: CASSSVDRVNTEAFF
CDR3 DNA: TGCGCCAGCAGCTCGGTGGACAGGGTGAACACTGAAGCTTTCTTT
clone size: .
J gene: TRBJ1-1
D gene: TRBD1
V gene: TRBV5-1

CDR3 protein: CASSLEGPQPQHF
CDR3 DNA: TGCGCCAGCAGCTTAGAGGGCCCCCAGCCCCAGCATTTT
clone size: .
J gene: TRBJ1-5
D gene: .
V gene: TRBV5-1

CDR3 protein: CASSRLVEAYEQYF
CDR3 DNA: TGTGCCAGCAGTCGACTAGTCGAGGCTTACGAGCAGTACTTC
clone size: .
J gene: TRBJ2-7
D gene: .
V gene: TRBV6-5

CDR3 protein: CASSLAGTVNTDTQYF
CDR3 DNA: TGTGCCAGCAGCTTAGCGGGGACAGTAAACACAGATACGCAGTATTTT
clone size: .
J gene: TRBJ2-3
D gene: TRBD1
V gene: TRBV7-2

CDR3 protein: CASSDRVGIQYF
CDR3 DNA: TGTGCCAGCAGTGACAGGGTCGGCATTCAGTACTTC
clone size: .
J gene: TRBJ2-4
D gene: .
V gene: TRBV2

CDR3 protein: CASSSDTDYGYTF
CDR3 DNA: TGTGCCAGCAGTTCAGACACCGACTATGGCTACACCTTC
clone size: .
J gene: TRBJ1-2
D gene: .
V gene: TRBV6-2/TRBV6-3

CDR3 protein: CATSRAQGGLFF
CDR3 DNA: TGTGCCACCAGCAGAGCGCAGGGGGGGCTGTTTTTT
clone size: .
J gene: TRBJ2-2
D gene: .
V gene: TRBV15

CDR3 protein: CASSQETGGSTDTQYF
CDR3 DNA: TGTGCCAGCAGCCAAGAGACAGGGGGCAGTACAGATACGCAGTATTTT
clone size: .
J gene: TRBJ2-3
D gene: TRBD1
V gene: TRBV4-2

CDR3 protein: CASSEQAGGYNEQFF
CDR3 DNA: TGTGCCAGCAGTGAACAAGCGGGGGGCTACAATGAGCAGTTCTTC
clone size: few
J gene: TRBJ2-1
D gene: TRBD2
V gene: TRBV2

CDR3 protein: CASSQARQGYAFF
CDR3 DNA: TGTGCCAGCAGCCAAGCGAGACAGGGGTATGCTTTCTTT
clone size: .
J gene: TRBJ1-1
D gene: TRBD1
V gene: TRBV4-2

CDR3 protein: CASSLAIGGSGANVLTF
CDR3 DNA: TGCGCCAGCAGCTTGGCCATAGGGGGCTCTGGGGCCAACGTCCTGACTTTC
clone size: .
J gene: TRBJ2-6
D gene: .
V gene: TRBV5-1

CDR3 protein: CASSPIDRVGYEQYF
CDR3 DNA: TGTGCCAGCAGTCCGATAGACAGGGTGGGCTACGAGCAGTACTTC
clone size: .
J gene: TRBJ2-7
D gene: TRBD1
V gene: TRBV6-5

CDR3 protein: CASSPDTEAFF
CDR3 DNA: TGTGCCAGCAGTCCTGACACTGAAGCTTTCTTT
clone size: .
J gene: TRBJ1-1
D gene: .
V gene: TRBV6-1